This TCR beta chain stems from a study of cytomegalovirus exposure and HLA in healthy donors. The table lists this clone with a few counts. Trimming stripped 4 bases from V and 1 base from J, with 11 bases between. This CDR3 region has 15 residues. The V gene's germline CDR1 is LGHNA and CDR2 YNFKEQ. Using immunoSEQ multiplex PCR, the repertoire was profiled, and TCRdb retains in-frame clones only, with some absent. Seen here are approximately 120,000 clones, approximately 91% observed once, and the top ten hold about 2%. Sequences were obtained from PBMCs. The gene calls are TRBV4-2 and TRBJ1-5; D remains unclear. The TCR was taken from a woman aged 18-35 years in good health and CMV-seronegative. The CDR3 sequence: CASSPADRSNQPQHF. DNA for the CDR3: TGTGCCAGCAGCCCTGCTGATAGAAGCAATCAGCCCCAGCATTTT.